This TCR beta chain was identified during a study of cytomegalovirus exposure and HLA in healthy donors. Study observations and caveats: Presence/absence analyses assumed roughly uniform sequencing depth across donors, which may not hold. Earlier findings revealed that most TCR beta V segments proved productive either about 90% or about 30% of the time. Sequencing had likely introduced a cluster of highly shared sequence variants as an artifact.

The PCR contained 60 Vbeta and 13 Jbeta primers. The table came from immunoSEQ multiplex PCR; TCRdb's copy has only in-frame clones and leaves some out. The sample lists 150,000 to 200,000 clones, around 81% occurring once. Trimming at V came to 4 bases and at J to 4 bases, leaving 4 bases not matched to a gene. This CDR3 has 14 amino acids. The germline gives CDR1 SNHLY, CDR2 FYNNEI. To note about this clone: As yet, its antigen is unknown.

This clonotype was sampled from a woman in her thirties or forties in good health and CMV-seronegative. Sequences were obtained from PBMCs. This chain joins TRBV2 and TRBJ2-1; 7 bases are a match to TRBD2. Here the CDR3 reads CASSAAGVYNEQFF. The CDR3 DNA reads TGTGCCAGCAGTGCTGCGGGAGTGTACAATGAGCAGTTCTTC.